The 18 T cell receptor beta chains in this list originate from one sample, sequenced in a study of T cells after posttransplantation cyclophosphamide. The naive gate required viable CD3+CD4+ or CD3+CD8+ cells with CCR7+CD45RA+CD45RO-CD95-CD27+CD28+ phenotype. Sequencing used immunoSEQ multiplex PCR; TCRdb keeps in-frame clones, though not all of them. Of 30,000 or so clones in the sample, around nine tenths were seen once. Specimen: naive CD4+ T cells sorted from PBMCs. These receptors were collected from a woman aged 60-75 years in good health, CMV-negative, and a related stem cell transplant donor.

The chain carries TRBV19 and TRBJ2-7; the D gene is possibly TRBD2 (5 bases). Germline CDR1 LNHDA, CDR2 SQIVND (reference sequence). This CDR3 has 13 amino acids. The V and J ends lost 5 bases and 1 base respectively, with 9 bases between them. CDR3 residues: CASSPQRSYEQYF. The CDR3 DNA is TGTGCCAGTAGTCCACAGCGGTCCTACGAGCAGTACTTC.

The gene calls are TRBV29-1 and TRBJ2-5; 12 bases map to TRBD1. The CDR3 is 12 residues long. Trimming at V came to 7 bases and at J to 4 bases, leaving 1 base not matched to a gene. Per the germline V gene, CDR1 is SQVTM and CDR2 is ANQGSEA. The CDR3 coding sequence is TGCAGCGCGGGACAGGGGGCAGAGACCCAGTACTTC. It translates to CSAGQGAETQYF. The variable domain in full, with the rest retrieved from reference TRBV29-1 and TRBJ2-5, is SAVISQKPSRDICQRGTSLTIQCQVDSQVTMMFWYRQQPGQSLTLIATANQGSEATYESGFVIDKFPISRPNLTFSTLTVSNMSPEDSSIYLCSAGQGAETQYFGPGTRLLVL.

The V call is TRBV10-3, the J call TRBJ1-1; D remains unclear. Trimming removed 3 bases from V and 1 base from J, with 15 bases in between. This CDR3 comprises 16 residues. Germline CDR1 and CDR2: ENHRY and SYGVKD. The CDR3 coding sequence is TGTGCCATCAGTGACGTCATGGCCGCGGGGAACACTGAAGCTTTCTTT. Translated: CAISDVMAAGNTEAFF.

This rearrangement joins TRBV4-1 to TRBJ1-5; 12 nucleotides align to TRBD1. The CDR3 is 17 amino acids. V was pared by 2 bases and J by 7 bases, with 9 bases of the junction left unmatched. Looked up from germline, CDR1 is MGHRA and CDR2 is YSYEKL. The CDR3 sequence is CASSQNPGQGAEQPQHF. CDR3 in DNA: TGCGCCAGCAGCCAAAATCCGGGACAGGGGGCGGAACAGCCCCAGCATTTT.

The rearrangement uses TRBV19 and TRBJ1-2; TRBD1 matches 7 bases. This CDR3 has 14 residues. Germline-derived CDR1 and CDR2 are LNHDA and SQIVND (reference sequence). With V trimmed by 6 bases and J by 7 bases, 11 bases remained unmatched. CDR3 region: CASSRQGLSSGYTF. DNA for the CDR3: TGTGCCAGTAGCCGACAGGGCCTTTCTTCTGGCTACACCTTC. Combining the CDR3 with reference TRBV19 and TRBJ1-2 gives the whole variable domain DGGITQSPKYLFRKEGQNVTLSCEQNLNHDAMYWYRQDPGQGLRLIYYSQIVNDFQKGDIAEGYSVSREKKESFPLTVTSAQKNPTAFYLCASSRQGLSSGYTFGSGTRLTVV.

The chain has TRBV18 and TRBJ1-5, with 7 bases matching TRBD1. After removal of 2 bases from V and 3 bases from J, the junction contained 4 bases not matched to a gene. The CDR3 is made up of 15 amino acids. The germline V gene encodes CDR1 KGHSH and CDR2 LQKENI. CDR3: CASSPVGTVNQPQHF. Written as DNA, the CDR3 is TGTGCCAGCTCACCAGTCGGGACAGTCAATCAGCCCCAGCATTTT.

The J gene is TRBJ2-5, the V gene TRBV4-1; TRBD2 matches at 13 bases. This CDR3 spans 17 amino acids. Germline assignment: CDR1 MGHRA and CDR2 YSYEKL. The V gene end was trimmed by 1 base and the J gene end by 5 bases; junction bases not matched to a gene: 7. The CDR3 region has the DNA TGCGCCAGCAGCCAAGGAGGACTAGCGGGAGCCGGGGAGACCCAGTACTTC. It encodes CASSQGGLAGAGETQYF.

V gene TRBV28 combines with J gene TRBJ1-2, with D possibly being TRBD1 (5 bases). CDR1 is MDHEN and CDR2 is SYDVKM in the germline V gene. The CDR3 consists of 13 residues. Deletions cut 6 bases from V and 14 bases from J, with 22 bases between. The CDR3 spells CASRPSRDSSLTF. CDR3 DNA sequence: TGTGCCAGCAGGCCATCCCGGGACTCCTCTCTAACCTTC.

The chain combines TRBV7-9 with TRBJ1-1, with D unclear. Trimming cost V 2 bases and J 1 base, with 8 bases left between them. This CDR3 region has 14 residues. Germline V lookup: CDR1 SEHNR, CDR2 FQNEAQ (reference sequence). CDR3 sequence: CASSLYSQNTEAFF. The DNA for the CDR3 is TGTGCCAGCAGCTTATACAGCCAGAACACTGAAGCTTTCTTT.

The chain combines TRBV28 with TRBJ1-2; D gene ambiguous. Trimming left V 6 bases short and J 4 bases short, with 9 bases between. CDR1 and CDR2 from the germline V gene are MDHEN and SYDVKM. The CDR3 is made up of 12 amino acids. CDR3 amino acids: CASSPAVYGYTF. CDR3 bases: TGTGCCAGCAGCCCAGCGGTCTATGGCTACACCTTC.

The chain couples TRBV20-1 to TRBJ2-7; TRBD2 might be the D (5 bases). The CDR3 sequence is 11 residues long. CDR1 is DFQATT, CDR2 SNEGSKA, per germline (reference sequence). V dropped 3 bases and J dropped 6 bases, with 9 bases sitting between them. The CDR3 coding sequence is TGCAGTGCTAGCCTAGCAGGCGAGCAGTACTTC. Protein sequence: CSASLAGEQYF.

This chain links TRBV19 with TRBJ2-7, with 7 bases aligning to TRBD2. CDR1 and CDR2 (germline): LNHDA, SQIVND (reference sequence). CDR3 length: 14 residues. The trim removed 3 bases at V and 4 bases at J, leaving 6 bases unmatched. The CDR3 nucleotides are TGTGCCAGTAGTATTGGCCTAGCGGTATACGAGCAGTACTTC. Protein sequence: CASSIGLAVYEQYF.

Written as DNA, the CDR3 is TGCGCCAGCAGCCGGGGACAGCCCTACGAGCAGTACTTC. Encoded protein: CASSRGQPYEQYF. The V and J genes are TRBV5-1 and TRBJ2-5; 7 bases match TRBD1. The J call may be faulty, since TRBJ2-7 better matches the DNA end. The CDR3 has 13 amino acids. The germline V gene encodes CDR1 SGHRS and CDR2 YFSETQ.

The genes are TRBV9 and TRBJ1-6; the D is unclear. This CDR3 has 15 amino acids. The ends were cut back, 3 bases at V and 0 bases at J, with 7 bases in the middle. Germline assignment: CDR1 SGDLS and CDR2 YYNGEE. The CDR3 protein is CASSEESSYNSPLHF. CDR3 DNA: TGTGCCAGCAGCGAGGAGAGCTCCTATAATTCACCCCTCCACTTT.

This chain connects TRBV5-4 to TRBJ2-7; no clear D. CDR3 size: 12 residues. The germline V gene has CDR1 SGHNT and CDR2 YYREEE (reference sequence). V lost 4 bases and J lost 2, with 7 bases in between. CDR3 loop: CASSLYPYEQYF. The CDR3, as DNA: TGTGCCAGCAGCCTGTATCCCTACGAGCAGTACTTC.

The CDR3 here is CASSFRPPRQGGSTEAFF. The DNA for the CDR3 is TGTGCCAGTAGTTTCCGCCCGCCCAGACAGGGGGGGTCCACTGAAGCTTTCTTT. The chain has TRBV19 and TRBJ1-1; 9 nucleotides agree with TRBD1. The CDR3 contains 18 residues. J gave up 4 bases and V 5 bases, and 17 bases lay outside the gene matches. The V gene's germline CDR1 is LNHDA and CDR2 SQIVND (reference sequence).

This chain connects TRBV5-1 to TRBJ1-1; possibly TRBD1 for D (6 bases). CDR3 length: 15 amino acids. Germline CDR1 and CDR2: SGHRS and YFSETQ. V lost 4 bases and J lost 1, with 14 bases in between. The CDR3 here is CASSPGSGANTEAFF. In DNA form, the CDR3 reads TGCGCCAGCAGCCCCGGGTCAGGGGCGAACACTGAAGCTTTCTTT. Based on the CDR3 plus reference TRBV5-1 and TRBJ1-1, the full variable domain is KAGVTQTPRYLIKTRGQQVTLSCSPISGHRSVSWYQQTPGQGLQFLFEYFSETQRNKGNFPGRFSGRQFSNSRSEMNVSTLELGDSALYLCASSPGSGANTEAFFGQGTRLTVV.

The chain is built from TRBV6-5 and TRBJ2-7; 8 positions match TRBD2. J lost 0 bases, V lost 5 bases, and 3 bases had no gene match. Germline CDR1 reads MNHEY; CDR2 reads SVGAGI. This CDR3 spans 14 amino acids. CDR3 sequence reads: CASSGRGGSYEQYF. The CDR3 nucleotides are TGTGCCAGCAGTGGCCGGGGGGGCTCCTACGAGCAGTACTTC.